This T cell receptor (beta chain) stems from a study of blood T cell repertoires in COVID-19. Study information: Acute and convalescent COVID-19 specimens originated in the United States, Italy and Spain. Sources were T cells, B-cell-depleted T cells, or PBMCs; the material itself was cDNA or gDNA.

How the authors handled the data: Amplification of reference gene primers was used by the study to estimate nucleated cell counts. Profiled with immunoSEQ multiplex PCR; TCRdb holds only in-frame clones, not every one. The V and J calls and clone size were taken over from that table, and D and trimming were inferred from the DNA. The table shows about 150,000 clones, with over 65% occurring only once. CDR1 and CDR2 from the germline V gene are SGHRS and YFSETQ. The trim removed 0 bases at V and 3 bases at J, leaving 2 bases unmatched. The CDR3 is made up of 15 amino acids. The TCR was taken from a human donor in a cohort sampled during active COVID-19. The chain is built from TRBV5-1 and TRBJ1-5; 8 bases are shared with TRBD1. The source material was peripheral blood. The CDR3 sequence: CASSLAGGHNQPQHF. The CDR3 coding sequence is TGCGCCAGCAGCTTGGCAGGGGGCCACAATCAGCCCCAGCATTTT.